This TCR beta chain was profiled in a study of T cells in Graves' hyperthyroidism and ophthalmopathy (dated by TCRdb to the late 2010s). Regarding the complete study: Peripheral blood samples were taken at initial diagnosis, before any treatment was given. To identify TCR V-J signatures that set the groups apart, the researchers used a discovery cohort of 90 to 100 patients, made up of 43 with Graves' ophthalmopathy and about 60 with stable Graves' hyperthyroidism. An independent validation cohort of fewer than 20 hyperthyroidism patients and approximately 16 patients who later progressed to ophthalmopathy tested prospective prediction of ophthalmopathy. The 100 discovery patients were randomly split 7:3 into training and test sets. Thyroid tissue and blood T-cell repertoires from six Graves' hyperthyroidism patients were also compared in the study. After sampling, hyperthyroidism patients received methimazole starting at 30 mg daily, and ophthalmopathy patients received high-dose intravenous methylprednisolone. According to the paper, TCR Vbeta CDR3 sequencing was carried out on more than 120 peripheral blood samples, which came from under 50 ophthalmopathy, 80 or so hyperthyroidism and approximately 17 progressor patients.

TCR beta CDR3 regions were amplified from RNA transcripts. A first-round RT-PCR of the TCR CDR3 used the HTBI primer set with the Qiagen OneStep RT-PCR kit. Libraries were constructed in a second round of multiplex PCR, after which size selection and purification were carried out. Sequencing of the libraries was done on an Illumina HiSeq2000 using paired-end 100 bp reads. In the authors' own workflow: Raw data were processed with SOAPnuke, discarding reads with adapters, uncalled bases, mean Phred below 15, or no exact constant-primer or identifier match. COPE v1.2.5 was used to merge high-quality paired reads, and clonotypes were defined as unique nucleotide sequences. MiTCR v1.1 was used to align clonotypes to the IMGT TRBV, TRBD and TRBJ reference segments. The analysis included only V-J combinations with a frequency above 0.0001, which together covered 98% to 99.2% of the repertoires. A TCS score was defined as the ratio between F50 (clonal expansion) and ExV (chaos), using BLOSUM62-based TCRdist between CDR3 peptides within each V-J. Welch's t-statistics and random forest reduced some 510 V-J features to 10 to 15, which were used in a naive Bayes classifier (R e1071). TCRdb ran its own pipeline on the public reads, namely fastp trimming at Q25 and MiXCR clone calling, and kept in-frame beta chains. All rows with the same CDR3 protein become a single entry with the most common DNA and genes. These V and J calls originate from TCRdb's pipeline instead of the authors' own analysis. In this sample the table shows approximately 690,000 distinct CDR3 sequences, less than 25% of which occur a single time. The ten largest clones capture roughly 30% of the sample.

Ophthalmopathy patients had moderately to severely active disease, Clinical Activity Score of at least 3, NOSPECS grade of at least 4, and duration under 3 months. Exclusion was applied to patients with uncontrolled infections, other autoimmune diseases, pregnancy or lactation. Clinical symptoms, serum thyroxine and TRAb, thyroid ultrasound, and orbital computed tomography formed the basis for the diagnoses. PBMCs were separated from 10 ml of fresh peripheral blood using Ficoll-Paque density gradient centrifugation. Total RNA was extracted with Trizol reagent, and quality was checked on an Agilent 2100 Bioanalyzer. Its CDR3 holds 15 amino acids, cysteine through phenylalanine. This entry keeps only the CDR3 DNA: 45 bases, framed from base 1. According to the germline V gene, CDR1 reads SNHLY and CDR2 reads FYNNEI. V is shortened by 4 bases, J by 4 bases, and the region joining them spans 13 bases.

This clonotype was recorded at least ten times. This clone's antigen is unknown. The input lacks base qualities; no much larger clone sits a single base away. Broader findings and caveats from the paper: Ophthalmopathy was separated from stable hyperthyroidism by a 13 V-J signature model, with approximately 86% sensitivity and about 84% specificity obtained in cross-validation and 80%/75% obtained in testing. In validation, progression to ophthalmopathy was predicted by the model with 70% to 71% sensitivity and 72.22% specificity, a median of roughly 6.4 months before onset. Most expanded thyroid clonotypes (frequency above 0.001) were also found in blood, which suggests that blood repertoires may mirror thyroid immune responses. No statistical method was used to fix the sample size in advance, and group allocation was not hidden from the investigators.

This chain is built from TRBV2 and TRBJ2-2, with a weak D call of TRBD1 (6 bases match). This receptor was identified in a man in his thirties or forties with Graves' ophthalmopathy. The sequenced material came from blood. CDR3 reads: CASSADRSLTGELFF. The nucleotides are TGTGCCAGCAGTGCCGACAGGTCCCTCACCGGGGAGCTGTTTTTT.